These T cell receptor beta chains were read from a single sample in a study of PD-L1 blockade in urothelial cancer. The assay was immunoSEQ multiplex PCR, and TCRdb's table has in-frame clones only and misses some. The table lists roughly 46,000 clones, around 85% of them singletons. The sample consisted of PBMCs, taken around atezolizumab (anti-PD-L1) treatment. All receptors derive from a man in his forties or fifties with urothelial cancer. Each CDR3 is given with its conserved first and last residue. The D gene is left open where the match is weak. The size entry is marked missing in some rows and otherwise reads once, few, many or a size class.

. TRBJ2-7 TRBV28 . TGTGCCAGCAGCCTCGAAGGTTGGGGGCGTAATCAAGGGCTAGCAACTGGCGAGCAGTACTTC CASSLEGWGRNQGLATGEQYF
. TRBJ2-1 TRBV6-4 TRBD2 TGTGCCAGCAGTCAACTAGCGGGGGGATACAATGAGCAGTTCTTC CASSQLAGGYNEQFF
. TRBJ2-1 TRBV27 TRBD2 TGTGCCAGCAGTCCGGGACTAGCGGACAATGAGCAGTTCTTC CASSPGLADNEQFF
. TRBJ1-2 TRBV30 . TGTGCCTGGAGTGATAGCCCACCCTATGGCTACACCTTC CAWSDSPPYGYTF
. TRBJ2-7 TRBV2 TRBD1 TGTGCCAGCAGTGCCTCCGGGACAGGGGGCTACGAGCAGTACTTC CASSASGTGGYEQYF
. TRBJ1-2 TRBV19 . TGTGCCAGTAGTAGGAGAGATTCCCGGGATGTAGGCTACACCTTC CASSRRDSRDVGYTF
. TRBJ2-7 TRBV19 TRBD1 TGTGCCAGTAGTATGGAAAGACAGGGCATAATATCCTACGAGCAGTACTTC CASSMERQGIISYEQYF
. TRBJ2-7 TRBV15 . TGTGCCACCAGCAGAGATAAGGACAGAAAAAACTACGAGCAGTACTTC CATSRDKDRKNYEQYF
few TRBJ1-1 TRBV30 TRBD1 TGTGCCTGGAAAGGGACAGGGGGATGGAAAGCTTTCTTT CAWKGTGGWKAFF
once TRBJ1-5 TRBV27 . TGTGCCAGCAGTTTCGGACTGGGGAATCAGCCCCAGCATTTT CASSFGLGNQPQHF
once TRBJ1-6 TRBV5-4 . TGTGCCAGCAGCTTGGAACGGGGAGCTAGCTCCTATAATTCACCCCTCCACTTT CASSLERGASSYNSPLHF
. TRBJ2-1 TRBV4-1 . TGCGCCACCCAGGGGCAGTCCTACAATGAGCAGTTCTTC CATQGQSYNEQFF
. TRBJ2-5 TRBV6-1 TRBD2 TGTGCCAGCTGCATAGCGGGGCAAGAGACCCAGTACTTC CASCIAGQETQYF